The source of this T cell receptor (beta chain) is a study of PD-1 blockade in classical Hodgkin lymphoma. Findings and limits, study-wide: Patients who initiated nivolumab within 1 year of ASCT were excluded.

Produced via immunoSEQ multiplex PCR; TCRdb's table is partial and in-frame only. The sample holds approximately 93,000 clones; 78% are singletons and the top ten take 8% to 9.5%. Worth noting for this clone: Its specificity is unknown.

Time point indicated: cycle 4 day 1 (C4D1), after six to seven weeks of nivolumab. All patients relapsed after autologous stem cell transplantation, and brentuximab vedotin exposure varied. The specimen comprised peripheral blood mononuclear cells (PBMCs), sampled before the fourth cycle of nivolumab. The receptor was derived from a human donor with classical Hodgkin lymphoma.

CDR3 loop: CASRPTGATGTQYF. The CDR3 DNA sequence: TGTGCCAGCAGGCCGACAGGGGCCACGGGTACGCAGTATTTT. The chain uses TRBV6-6 and TRBJ2-3; the match to TRBD1 covers 8 bases. The J segment lost 8 bases and the V segment lost 6 bases, leaving 10 bases of the junction unmatched. The germline V gene encodes CDR1 MNHNY and CDR2 SVGAGI (reference sequence). The CDR3 length is 14 residues.